Listed below are T cell receptor beta chains from one sample, sequenced in a study of T cell changes during pregnancy in multiple sclerosis. The data were produced by immunoSEQ multiplex PCR, yet TCRdb's version contains in-frame clones alone and is incomplete. The sample has 40,000 to 55,000 clones; approximately 92% are singletons. The starting material was CD4+ T cells from peripheral blood mononuclear cells, obtained before pregnancy. The receptors originated from a female donor with multiple sclerosis, enrolled in a pregnancy study. Both conserved end residues are part of each CDR3. Fields, in order: V gene, clone size, D gene, J gene, CDR3 DNA, CDR3 protein. A D gene is named only where the DNA matches it firmly. For some rows the clone size is stated as once, few or many, or as a class when expanded; others skip it.

v_call: TRBV27; clone_size: .; d_call: TRBD1; j_call: TRBJ2-7; cdr3_nt: TGTGCCAGCAGTTTACGACGGACAGGGGGCTACGAGCAGTACTTC; cdr3_aa: CASSLRRTGGYEQYF
v_call: TRBV27; clone_size: .; d_call: TRBD1; j_call: TRBJ1-1; cdr3_nt: TGTGCCAGCAGCGCTGGGGACAGGGGGACTGAAGCTTTCTTT; cdr3_aa: CASSAGDRGTEAFF
v_call: TRBV10-2; clone_size: .; d_call: .; j_call: TRBJ2-3; cdr3_nt: TGCGCCAGCAGTGAGTACTCTATGGCAGATACGCAGTATTTT; cdr3_aa: CASSEYSMADTQYF
v_call: TRBV6-4; clone_size: .; d_call: TRBD1; j_call: TRBJ2-7; cdr3_nt: TGTGCCAGCAGTGACCTCGGGACAGGGATTCAGGACACAGACTCCTACGAGCAGTACTTC; cdr3_aa: CASSDLGTGIQDTDSYEQYF
v_call: TRBV7-2; clone_size: .; d_call: TRBD1; j_call: TRBJ2-1; cdr3_nt: TGTGCCAGCACCGGGACAGGGGGCTCGAGGAATGAGCAGTTCTTC; cdr3_aa: CASTGTGGSRNEQFF
v_call: TRBV5-6; clone_size: .; d_call: TRBD2; j_call: TRBJ2-7; cdr3_nt: TGTGCCAGCAGCCCGGGTAGCGGGACTCGCGGCGAGCAGTACTTC; cdr3_aa: CASSPGSGTRGEQYF
v_call: TRBV5-1; clone_size: .; d_call: .; j_call: TRBJ2-7; cdr3_nt: TGCGCCAGCAGCTTGGACAGGGGGGGAGGAGAGCAGTACTTC; cdr3_aa: CASSLDRGGGEQYF
v_call: TRBV10-3; clone_size: .; d_call: TRBD2; j_call: TRBJ2-7; cdr3_nt: TGTGCCATCAGTGACGGGACTAGCGGGGCGCCGGGGGAGCAGTACTTC; cdr3_aa: CAISDGTSGAPGEQYF
v_call: TRBV19; clone_size: .; d_call: TRBD1; j_call: TRBJ1-1; cdr3_nt: TGTGCCAGTAGTGCAATACAGGGGCTGAACACTGAAGCTTTCTTT; cdr3_aa: CASSAIQGLNTEAFF
v_call: TRBV5-4; clone_size: .; d_call: .; j_call: TRBJ2-5; cdr3_nt: TGTGCCAGCAGCGGGCCTAGCTCAGAGACCCAGTACTTC; cdr3_aa: CASSGPSSETQYF
v_call: TRBV19; clone_size: .; d_call: .; j_call: TRBJ1-2; cdr3_nt: TGTGCCAGTACTCCTCGCGGGGACTATGGCTACACCTTC; cdr3_aa: CASTPRGDYGYTF
v_call: TRBV28; clone_size: .; d_call: .; j_call: TRBJ2-2; cdr3_nt: TGTGCCACCAGTTCGGGGGAGCTGTTTTTT; cdr3_aa: CATSSGELFF
v_call: TRBV9; clone_size: .; d_call: .; j_call: TRBJ2-7; cdr3_nt: TGTGCCAGCAGCGGTGTTGGGCACGAGCAGTACTTC; cdr3_aa: CASSGVGHEQYF
v_call: TRBV4-1; clone_size: medium-sized; d_call: TRBD2; j_call: TRBJ2-7; cdr3_nt: TGCGCCAGCAGCCAAGGGGCGGGAGGGCGCAACGAGCAGTACTTC; cdr3_aa: CASSQGAGGRNEQYF
v_call: TRBV6-5; clone_size: .; d_call: .; j_call: TRBJ1-1; cdr3_nt: TGTGCCAGCAGTGAACGTGGGAGAAACACTGAAGCTTTCTTT; cdr3_aa: CASSERGRNTEAFF
v_call: TRBV14; clone_size: .; d_call: TRBD2; j_call: TRBJ2-1; cdr3_nt: TGTGCCAGCAGCCTAGCGGGCGGAGGCCCTGGCTACAATGAGCAGTTCTTC; cdr3_aa: CASSLAGGGPGYNEQFF
v_call: TRBV30; clone_size: .; d_call: TRBD2; j_call: TRBJ2-7; cdr3_nt: TGTGCCTGGAGTTCTAGCGGATACGAGCAGTACTTC; cdr3_aa: CAWSSSGYEQYF
v_call: TRBV19; clone_size: .; d_call: TRBD1; j_call: TRBJ1-1; cdr3_nt: TGTGCCAGTACCCCCTGGGGGGCGACAGGGTCCCCTGAAGCTTTCTTT; cdr3_aa: CASTPWGATGSPEAFF
v_call: TRBV6-4; clone_size: .; d_call: TRBD2; j_call: TRBJ2-1; cdr3_nt: TGTGCCAGCAGTGTAGGGGAGGCTAGCGGGGCCCGAACCTCCTACAATGAGCAGTTCTTC; cdr3_aa: CASSVGEASGARTSYNEQFF
v_call: TRBV27; clone_size: .; d_call: .; j_call: TRBJ2-1; cdr3_nt: TGTGCCAGCCGATCCCTCAGGGGATACAATGAGCAGTTCTTC; cdr3_aa: CASRSLRGYNEQFF
v_call: TRBV19; clone_size: few; d_call: TRBD1; j_call: TRBJ2-7; cdr3_nt: TGTGCCAGTACCCTATCCTGGACAGGGACCCCCTACGAGCAGTACTTC; cdr3_aa: CASTLSWTGTPYEQYF
v_call: TRBV7-9; clone_size: .; d_call: .; j_call: TRBJ2-5; cdr3_nt: TGTGCCAGCAGCTTAGTAGTGGAAGAGACCCAGTACTTC; cdr3_aa: CASSLVVEETQYF
v_call: TRBV4-2; clone_size: .; d_call: TRBD1; j_call: TRBJ2-2; cdr3_nt: TGTGCCAGCAGCTCCAGGACAGGGACGAACACCGGGGAGCTGTTTTTT; cdr3_aa: CASSSRTGTNTGELFF
v_call: TRBV7-9; clone_size: .; d_call: TRBD1; j_call: TRBJ2-7; cdr3_nt: TGTGCCAGCAGCGCCAGGACAGGGGGCTCCGAGCAGTACTTC; cdr3_aa: CASSARTGGSEQYF
v_call: TRBV4-1; clone_size: .; d_call: TRBD1; j_call: TRBJ1-1; cdr3_nt: TGCGCCAGCAGCCAAGATCTTGACGGACAGGGAAAAGTCCGCTTT; cdr3_aa: CASSQDLDGQGKVRF
v_call: TRBV27; clone_size: .; d_call: TRBD1; j_call: TRBJ2-7; cdr3_nt: TGTGCCAGCAGTACCCCGGGACAGGGGTCACAGGAGCAGTACTTC; cdr3_aa: CASSTPGQGSQEQYF
v_call: TRBV25-1; clone_size: .; d_call: .; j_call: TRBJ2-3; cdr3_nt: TGTGCCAGCAGCGCCGGTAGTACAGATACGCAGTATTTT; cdr3_aa: CASSAGSTDTQYF
v_call: TRBV4-2; clone_size: .; d_call: .; j_call: TRBJ1-4; cdr3_nt: TGTGCCAGCAGCCAGAGGGGGGGTCCGGGGAAGGGTGAAAAACTGTTTTTT; cdr3_aa: CASSQRGGPGKGEKLFF
v_call: TRBV5-6; clone_size: .; d_call: .; j_call: TRBJ1-3; cdr3_nt: TGTGCCAGCAGCTTGGGAATGGGGGCAAGCTCTGGAAACACCATATATTTT; cdr3_aa: CASSLGMGASSGNTIYF
v_call: TRBV14; clone_size: once; d_call: .; j_call: TRBJ2-5; cdr3_nt: TGTGCCAGCAGCCAAGGGGGCTGGTTGGAGACCCAGTACTTC; cdr3_aa: CASSQGGWLETQYF
v_call: TRBV10-3; clone_size: .; d_call: .; j_call: TRBJ2-6; cdr3_nt: TGTGCCATGGGGGCGGGGGACTCTGGGGCCAACGTCCTGACTTTC; cdr3_aa: CAMGAGDSGANVLTF
v_call: TRBV15; clone_size: .; d_call: TRBD1; j_call: TRBJ2-2; cdr3_nt: TGTGCCACCAGCACCCGACAGGGGGCTAGGGGCACCGGGGAGCTGTTTTTT; cdr3_aa: CATSTRQGARGTGELFF
v_call: TRBV5-1; clone_size: .; d_call: .; j_call: TRBJ2-7; cdr3_nt: TGCGCCAGCAGCTTGGACAGGGCAACCGAGCAGTACTTC; cdr3_aa: CASSLDRATEQYF
v_call: TRBV11-3; clone_size: .; d_call: .; j_call: TRBJ1-2; cdr3_nt: TGTGCCAGCAGCTCTACCGGGGGCTATGGCTACACCTTC; cdr3_aa: CASSSTGGYGYTF
v_call: TRBV30; clone_size: .; d_call: .; j_call: TRBJ1-2; cdr3_nt: TGTGCCTGGAGTGCCCTGGGGGGACTCTACACCTTC; cdr3_aa: CAWSALGGLYTF
v_call: TRBV28; clone_size: .; d_call: TRBD2; j_call: TRBJ2-5; cdr3_nt: TGTGCCAGCAGCTTCCTAGCGGGATTCCTAGAGACCCAGTACTTC; cdr3_aa: CASSFLAGFLETQYF
v_call: TRBV6-1; clone_size: .; d_call: .; j_call: TRBJ1-2; cdr3_nt: TGTGCCAGCAGTGGTCAGGCTGGCTACACCTTC; cdr3_aa: CASSGQAGYTF